This entry features one TCR beta chain sequence. Antigen unknown. The sequenced fragment ends 3 residues before the CDR3 boundary, so the rest is inferred from the germline J gene. This record comes from a study of T cells in women clearing cervical HPV infection. Across the study: Case blood was drawn a median about 150 days after lesion detection. Whole-study results and caveats: CIN3+ cases had significantly higher TCR richness than controls; evenness did not differ.

TCR beta CDR3 amplified by multiplex PCR from approximately 1,100 ng genomic DNA. Libraries were prepared by immunoSEQ multiplex PCR; TCRdb keeps only in-frame clonotypes and omits some of them. In total, the table holds 25,000 to 35,000 clones. Germline V gene data show CDR1 as DFQATT and CDR2 as SNEGSKA (reference sequence). The CDR3 sequence is 14 residues long. Trimming left V 3 bases short and J 2 bases short, with 11 bases between. The sample comprised blood buffy coat. The TCR sequence derives from a woman between 18 and 70 years old with a cervical HPV16 infection that either progressed to CIN3+ or cleared (not recorded which). The chain joins TRBV20-1 to TRBJ1-5, with D tentatively TRBD1 (5 bases). CDR3 sequence reads: CSASQGGGNQPQHF. CDR3 DNA, as far as it was read: TGCAGTGCTAGTCAGGGAGGGGGCAATCAGCCC.